These 13 T cell receptor beta chains were sequenced from one sample in a study of blood T cells in healthy people across ages. For the second PCR, which ran for about 6 to 12 cycles, a sample-barcoded 5' primer and a J-beta primer mix were used. TCRdb fed the 5' RACE reads into MiXCR, producing one record per CDR3 protein. The sample records over 1,500,000 distinct CDR3 sequences, 40% to 55% being singletons. Material: blood. All receptors come from a woman aged 35 to 49 in good health.

The chain has TRBV4-3 and TRBJ1-2; D is perhaps TRBD1 (5 bases). Trimming cost V 6 bases and J 4 bases, with 21 bases left between them. Germline CDR1 reads LGHNA; CDR2 reads YSLEER. The length of the CDR3 is 16 residues. Here the CDR3 reads CASSRTGGEVRYGYTF. CDR3 sequence (DNA): TGCGCCAGCAGTCGTACTGGGGGGGAGGTTCGCTATGGCTACACCTTC.

Regarding this clonotype: Germline is not matched at one junction end, which may reflect a read error. The chain carries TRBV24-1 and TRBJ2-5; 7 bases agree with TRBD1. Germline V CDR1 and CDR2: KGHDR, SFDVKD. This CDR3 comprises 15 residues. CDR3 protein: CAASDTTGLRETQYF. CDR3 DNA: TGTGCCGCCAGTGATACGACAGGGTTGCGGGAGACCCAGTACTTC.

CDR3 sequence reads: CASSPDRARGNTEAFF. CDR3 in DNA: TGTGCCAGCAGCCCAGACAGGGCCCGAGGGAACACTGAAGCTTTCTTT. The J gene is TRBJ1-1, the V gene TRBV7-2, with 7 bases fitting TRBD1. Germline lookup yields CDR1 SGHTA and CDR2 FQGNSA. The J segment lost 1 base and the V segment lost 5 bases, leaving 10 bases of the junction unmatched. This CDR3 is 16 amino acids long.

V gene TRBV18 combines with J gene TRBJ2-3; D may be TRBD1 (5 bases). The CDR3 has 15 amino acids. V lost 3 bases and J 2 bases, leaving 12 bases between the germline ends. Germline V lookup: CDR1 KGHSH, CDR2 LQKENI. CDR3 amino acids: CASSPQGVVTDTQYF. CDR3 bases: TGTGCCAGCTCACCTCAAGGGGTGGTCACAGATACGCAGTATTTT.

This chain uses TRBV11-2 with TRBJ1-6, with D unresolved. This CDR3 has 16 amino acids. Germline loops: CDR1 SGHAT, CDR2 FQNNGV. The V and J ends lost 4 bases and 10 bases respectively, with 20 bases between them. For the CDR3, the DNA is TGTGCCAGCAGCTCCCCAGGACCCGGGTGGCGATCACCCCTCCACTTT. Translated: CASSSPGPGWRSPLHF.

This clonotype was observed a handful of times. It may be a read error: a sequence one base away is much more abundant. The chain links TRBV7-9 to TRBJ2-6; D is undetermined. CDR1 is SEHNR and CDR2 is FQNEAQ in the germline V gene (reference sequence). Trimming left V 5 bases short and J 1 base short, with 9 bases between. The length of the CDR3 is 15 residues. CDR3 amino acids: CASSITVSGANVLTF. CDR3 DNA sequence: TGTGCCAGCAGCATAACAGTGTCTGGGGCCAACGTCCTGACTTTC. The full variable domain, rest sourced from reference TRBV7-9 and TRBJ2-6, is DTGVSQNPRHKITKRGQNVTFRCDPISEHNRLYWYRQTLGQGPEFLTYFQNEAQLEKSRLLSDRFSAERPKGSFSTLEIQRTEQGDSAMYLCASSITVSGANVLTFGAGSRLTVL.

This chain joins TRBV6-6 and TRBJ1-1; 8 nucleotides align to TRBD1. The CDR3 has 15 residues. CDR1 and CDR2 (germline): MNHNY, SVGAGI (reference sequence). Losses at the gene ends were 2 bases for V and 1 base for J; bases not matched to a gene: 3. CDR3: CASSYTGTGNTEAFF. CDR3 nucleotide sequence: TGTGCCAGCAGTTACACCGGGACAGGGAACACTGAAGCTTTCTTT.

This clonotype was recorded a few times. The chain recombines TRBV9 with TRBJ1-2; D gene unclear. Per germline, CDR1 SGDLS and CDR2 YYNGEE. The CDR3 sequence is 17 residues long. Trimming shortened V by 0 bases and J by 4 bases, and 19 bases separated the two germline ends. The CDR3 DNA sequence: TGTGCCAGCAGCGTAGCCAACCGGTGGCAGACAACCTATGGCTACACCTTC. This encodes CASSVANRWQTTYGYTF.

The chain joins TRBV29-1 to TRBJ2-4; D gene unclear. Germline assignment: CDR1 SQVTM and CDR2 ANQGSEA. V was shortened by 4 bases and J by 6 bases, with 7 bases between the two germline ends. CDR3 length: 11 residues. The CDR3 DNA is TGCAGCGTTGGGCACTTAAACATTCAGTACTTC. Encoded protein: CSVGHLNIQYF.

The chain links TRBV6-5 to TRBJ2-1; TRBD2 matches at 8 bases. V trimming: 5 bases; J trimming: 7 bases; junction bases outside the gene matches: 7. Germline V lookup: CDR1 MNHEY, CDR2 SVGAGI. CDR3 size: 14 residues. CDR3 protein: CASSMSGGRNEQFF. As DNA, the CDR3 is TGTGCCAGCAGTATGAGCGGGGGCAGAAATGAGCAGTTCTTC.

This clonotype occurred a few times. V is TRBV12-3 or TRBV12-4 and J is TRBJ2-4; TRBD1 matches at 9 bases. The better agreement between TRBJ2-7 and the DNA end casts doubt on the J call. The CDR3 consists of 16 residues. In DNA form, the CDR3 reads TGTGCCAGCAGTCCAGATAAACAGGGGGCGCACCGCGAGCAGTACTTC. This encodes CASSPDKQGAHREQYF.

This clonotype was counted a few times. This chain links TRBV4-2 with TRBJ1-6; D gene ambiguous. V lost 0 bases, J lost 0 bases, and 12 bases lay in between. Germline V lookup: CDR1 LGHNA, CDR2 YNFKEQ. This CDR3 is 18 amino acids long. The CDR3 spells CASSQDGSLTSYNSPLHF. The CDR3 DNA reads TGTGCCAGCAGCCAAGACGGCAGCCTCACCTCCTATAATTCACCCCTCCACTTT.

The V call is TRBV12-3 or TRBV12-4, the J call TRBJ1-2, with TRBD1 as a possible D gene (6 bases). V was pared by 5 bases and J by 8 bases, with 18 bases between. The length of the CDR3 is 14 residues. The CDR3 coding sequence is TGTGCCAGCAGTGACAGGCCCCGCTTGAGGGGCTACACCTTC. It specifies CASSDRPRLRGYTF.